This TCR beta chain appears in the sequencing data of a study of T cell responses to AZD1222 COVID-19 vaccine (TCRdb year 2021). For the study in its entirety: Because spike-specific TCR depth and breadth did not differ between the two schedules, AZD1222 recipients who got a second dose at roughly 4 weeks were pooled with those who got a second dose at roughly 12 weeks. A total of 233 trial participants underwent TCR sequencing, of whom roughly 210 received two doses of AZD1222 and some 26 received two doses of the MenACWY control vaccine. Enrollment into the trials was organized by age into subgroups of 18-55, 56-69 and 70-plus years, and those subgroups contained roughly 160, 29 and 62 TCR-sequenced participants, respectively.

This specimen's time point label, interpreted: baseline before first vaccination. Vaccinee samples were obtained from the UK trials COV001 and COV002, which included a single-blind randomized controlled phase 2/3 trial of AZD1222 (ChAdOx1 nCoV-19) in healthy adults. For TCRbeta chain sequencing, PBMC samples from trial participants were taken at day 0 and at day 28 after the second dose. The full study reports these points: The vaccine-associated CD4 TCRs covered the entire spike protein, and the dominant responses fell in regions 160-218 and 743-854. In the small 56-69-year group, the increase in depth fell short of significance, most likely because of low power. Participants were mostly white British and included more females than males, and it was suggested by the authors that clonal diversity may have been underestimated. Spike-specific TCR breadth and depth rose significantly after two AZD1222 doses compared with day 0 and with MenACWY recipients. Because no day 14 peak-response samples were available, repertoires were characterized only after the peak T cell response. Reportedly, close to half of the unique spike-specific TCRs recognized epitopes lying outside the regions that are mutated in the B.1.351 and B.1.1.7 variants. Only five to seven AZD1222 recipients were SARS-CoV-2 seropositive at baseline, limiting conclusions about previously exposed vaccinees.

The CDR3 regions of human TCRbeta chains were analyzed by immunosequencing. On the study's bioinformatics: TCRs in the repertoires were compared against a reference library of SARS-CoV-2-specific TCRs that had been generated with the MIRA antigen-specificity platform. Breadth meant the fraction of unique TCRs that were SARS-CoV-2-associated, whereas depth meant the fraction of total T cells that were SARS-CoV-2-associated. Using the MIRA data, each spike-specific TCR was mapped to the spike region that the TCR reacts to and placed in a CD4 or CD8 class. Log10-transformed breadth and depth values were compared by one-way ANOVA with Sidak's multiple comparisons tests. The table comes from immuneACCESS by way of TCRdb, which keeps in-frame sequences with V and J called. Part of the clones is missing from these tables; in studies checked, under half for an unresolved V gene and the rest for unknown reasons. D and trimming come from the DNA, and the V and J calls and clone size come from that table. The table for this sample lists about 120,000 clones; 85% to 90% of them were counted only once. The ten biggest clones cover roughly a quarter of the sample.

This clone showed up just once. Which antigen it targets is not known. No qualities accompany the bases; no much larger clone lies one base away. The germline ends are 20 bases apart after V is trimmed by 5 bases and J by 8 bases. Measured from the cysteine to the phenylalanine, the CDR3 is 15 residues long. The read is trimmed to its CDR3 DNA, 45 bases read in frame from base 1. The germline V gene encodes CDR1 SGHRS and CDR2 YFSETQ. The chain was built from TRBV5-1 and TRBJ2-1, and perhaps TRBD1 as D gene, on 8 matching bases. This TCR derives from an adult in good health. Sequences were derived from peripheral blood, sampled on day 0 of AZD1222 vaccination. CDR3 region: CASSPGQGGVDEQFF. The sequenced DNA is TGCGCCAGCAGTCCAGGACAGGGAGGGGTCGATGAGCAGTTCTTC.